This T cell receptor (beta chain) was identified in a study of cytomegalovirus exposure and HLA in healthy donors. The study, taken as a whole, reports: Many donors shared some public TCRs, even though most TCR sequences were rare. A later analysis showed that HLA-associated TCR beta chains had undergone more clonal expansion than equally common others.

Each donor was healthy, and each was a bone marrow donor. The PCR contained 60 Vbeta and 13 Jbeta primers. Sequencing used immunoSEQ multiplex PCR; TCRdb keeps in-frame clones, though not all of them. The table lists about 110,000 clones, around three quarters of them singletons. This clone was seen a single time. Its specificity is not known. The sample taken for sequencing was PBMCs. The TCR originated in a male donor in good health and CMV-seronegative.

The CDR3 sequence is CATSSQAGGTQPDNEQFF. CDR3 sequence (DNA): TGTGCCACCAGCAGTCAGGCGGGAGGGACACAACCCGACAATGAGCAGTTCTTC. The rearrangement uses TRBV15 and TRBJ2-1, with 9 bases that match TRBD2. The V segment lost 3 bases and the J segment 5 bases; nucleotides outside the gene matches: 14. The CDR3 consists of 18 residues. CDR1 and CDR2 (germline): LNHNV, YYDKDF (reference sequence).